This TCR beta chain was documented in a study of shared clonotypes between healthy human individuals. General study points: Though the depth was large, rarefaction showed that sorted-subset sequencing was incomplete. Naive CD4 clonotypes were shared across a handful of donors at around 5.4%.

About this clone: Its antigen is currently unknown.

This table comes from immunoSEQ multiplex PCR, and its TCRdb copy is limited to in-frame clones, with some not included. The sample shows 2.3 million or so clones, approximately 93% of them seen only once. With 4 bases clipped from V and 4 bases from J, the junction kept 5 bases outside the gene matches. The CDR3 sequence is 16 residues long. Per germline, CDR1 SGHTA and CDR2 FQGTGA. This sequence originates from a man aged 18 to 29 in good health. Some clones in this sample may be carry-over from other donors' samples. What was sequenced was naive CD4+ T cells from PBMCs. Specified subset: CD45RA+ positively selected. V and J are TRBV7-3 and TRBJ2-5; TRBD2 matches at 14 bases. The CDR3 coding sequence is TGTGCCAGCAGCTCGACTAGCGGGAGGGCCGGAGAGACCCAGTACTTC. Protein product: CASSSTSGRAGETQYF. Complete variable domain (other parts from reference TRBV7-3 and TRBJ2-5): GAGVSQTPSNKVTEKGKYVELRCDPISGHTALYWYRQSLGQGPEFLIYFQGTGAADDSGLPNDRFFAVRPEGSVSTLKIQRTERGDSAVYLCASSSTSGRAGETQYFGPGTRLLVL.